In this sample, the clone carrying this T cell receptor (beta chain) turned up a few times. From germline, CDR1 is SGHRS and CDR2 YFSETQ. Trimming cost V 4 bases and J 3 bases; bases outside gene matches: 3. The CDR3 has 15 amino acids. These data originate in a study of blood T cell repertoires in COVID-19. The repertoire was sequenced with immunoSEQ multiplex PCR; TCRdb's copy has only in-frame clones and lacks some. The data hold more than 60,000 clones, with more than 70% observed a single time. Sequencing was performed on peripheral blood. The rearrangement uses TRBV5-1 and TRBJ2-2; 10 bases are a match to TRBD1. This TCR was recovered from a man in his sixties with active or convalescent COVID-19. The CDR3 DNA is TGCGCCAGCAGCGGGGGACAGGGGTACACCGGGGAGCTGTTTTTT. The encoded protein is CASSGGQGYTGELFF. The full variable domain, its missing parts supplied by reference TRBV5-1 and TRBJ2-2, is KAGVTQTPRYLIKTRGQQVTLSCSPISGHRSVSWYQQTPGQGLQFLFEYFSETQRNKGNFPGRFSGRQFSNSRSEMNVSTLELGDSALYLCASSGGQGYTGELFFGEGSRLTVL.